Listed below are T cell receptor beta chains from one sample, sequenced in a study of long-term antiretroviral therapy in people with HIV. Clones were sequenced by immunoSEQ multiplex PCR, and TCRdb holds only the in-frame ones, with some missing. The sample includes around 4,400 clones, approximately 90% of them seen just once. The starting material was unsorted PBMCs, obtained 1.3 years after starting antiretroviral therapy. Receptor source: a woman between 45 and 65 years old with HIV. The CDR3 runs from the conserved cysteine through the conserved F or W.

TRBV9	TRBJ1-6	CASSAMDSNSPLHF
TRBV28	TRBJ2-5	CASSASGPWETQYF
TRBV5-4	TRBJ2-5	CASSANRGLGSTQYF
TRBV6-6	TRBJ1-1	CASRAGTWNTEAFF
TRBV7-2	TRBJ2-2	CASSPRGESGELFF
TRBV19	TRBJ2-5	CASGWGTAGETQYF
TRBV11-2	TRBJ1-1	CASSLDSGAGTEAFF
TRBV27	TRBJ2-1	CASSPLGHEQFF
TRBV6-1	TRBJ2-2	CASSGQGVGELFF
TRBV5-1	TRBJ1-2	CASSSGDLDGAYGYTF
TRBV9	TRBJ2-7	CASSVEGAEDEQYF
TRBV7-2	TRBJ1-3	CASSLAFRGGGNTIYF
TRBV29-1	TRBJ2-4	CSVGSRAAKNIQYF
TRBV7-9	TRBJ2-1	CASSPSGGRSYNEQFF
TRBV5-1	TRBJ1-5	CASSPGHPGQPQHF
TRBV6-1	TRBJ1-2	CASSEMFGGLSYGYTF
TRBV2	TRBJ2-1	CAVLTSPIDNEQFF
TRBV7-3	TRBJ2-5	CASSLSGGPQETQYF
TRBV6-5	TRBJ1-2	CASGGLTNGYTF
TRBV19	TRBJ2-1	CASTIAGGGYNEQFF
TRBV6-5	TRBJ2-3	CASSYGALSADTQYF
TRBV5-5	TRBJ1-2	CASSLSGRGGYTF
TRBV19	TRBJ2-2	CASSIQGLELFF
TRBV6-5	TRBJ1-5	CASSPPNPQPQHF
TRBV6-1	TRBJ1-1	CASSGGQTRILNTEAFF
TRBV5-1	TRBJ2-7	CASSLDRGEQYF
TRBV29-1	TRBJ2-5	CSVAQGQETQYF
TRBV4-1	TRBJ2-5	CASSQGTQETQYF
TRBV4-1	TRBJ2-7	CASSFQGGPYEQYF
TRBV29-1	TRBJ2-2	CSVEDRGLGTGELFF
TRBV5-1	TRBJ1-4	CASSFRQGDEKLFF
TRBV30	TRBJ1-6	CAMARGGDSPLHF
TRBV28	TRBJ1-1	CASSSITREAFF
TRBV9	TRBJ2-7	CASSPRQGLAAYEQYF
TRBV29-1	TRBJ2-1	CSVLAGGFYNEQFF
TRBV19	TRBJ1-5	CASSTWTGEQPQHF
TRBV2	TRBJ2-3	CASSEERGGQYTQYF
TRBV5-1	TRBJ2-2	CASSFGGTGELFF
TRBV6-5	TRBJ1-2	CASSSGHYYGYTF
TRBV15	TRBJ1-2	CATSREGTQGAEGYTF
TRBV5-6	TRBJ2-5	CASSLIQAQETQYF
TRBV29-1	TRBJ2-2	CSAPVGPNTGELFF
TRBV4-2	TRBJ2-2	CASSQVALNTGELFF
TRBV10-2	TRBJ2-3	CASSEGGVIAGGLVTDTQYF
TRBV6-5	TRBJ2-5	CASAHPINQETQYF
TRBV18	TRBJ1-6	CASSPVGQGRSAYNSPLHF
TRBV5-5	TRBJ1-2	CASSSDRGAYGYTF
TRBV18	TRBJ2-1	CASSPGGPNEQFF
TRBV10-1	TRBJ2-2	CASSVRGRNTGELFF
TRBV2	TRBJ1-4	CASSWTFSGSEKLFF
TRBV25-1	TRBJ2-4	CASSEQGGGDIQYF
TRBV7-9	TRBJ2-7	CASSPRQGYEQYF
TRBV29-1	TRBJ1-1	CSVVPQRTEAFF
TRBV5-1	TRBJ2-3	CASSLDSRASTDTQYF
TRBV10-1	TRBJ1-2	CASSDTKNYGYTF